Detailed here is one T cell receptor (beta chain). Per the germline V gene, CDR1 is SEHNR and CDR2 is FQNEAQ (reference sequence). This CDR3 is 15 amino acids long. The V and J ends lost 5 bases and 7 bases respectively, with 20 bases between them. In the original processing: The assay estimated nucleated cells by amplifying reference gene primers. This table comes from immunoSEQ multiplex PCR, and its TCRdb copy is limited to in-frame clones, with some not included. V and J calls and clone size are as listed in that table; D and trimming were resolved from the DNA. The repertoire holds about 55,000 clones, with 80% to 90% as singletons. These data come from a study of blood T cell repertoires in COVID-19.

This receptor was taken from a man aged 40-55 years with COVID-19, enrolled during active disease. The genes are TRBV7-9 and TRBJ1-2, with unresolved D. Sequencing was done on a sample of peripheral blood. The CDR3 DNA sequence: TGTGCCAGCAGCCCCGGAACCGGGATCCGGGTTGGCTACACCTTC. As protein: CASSPGTGIRVGYTF.